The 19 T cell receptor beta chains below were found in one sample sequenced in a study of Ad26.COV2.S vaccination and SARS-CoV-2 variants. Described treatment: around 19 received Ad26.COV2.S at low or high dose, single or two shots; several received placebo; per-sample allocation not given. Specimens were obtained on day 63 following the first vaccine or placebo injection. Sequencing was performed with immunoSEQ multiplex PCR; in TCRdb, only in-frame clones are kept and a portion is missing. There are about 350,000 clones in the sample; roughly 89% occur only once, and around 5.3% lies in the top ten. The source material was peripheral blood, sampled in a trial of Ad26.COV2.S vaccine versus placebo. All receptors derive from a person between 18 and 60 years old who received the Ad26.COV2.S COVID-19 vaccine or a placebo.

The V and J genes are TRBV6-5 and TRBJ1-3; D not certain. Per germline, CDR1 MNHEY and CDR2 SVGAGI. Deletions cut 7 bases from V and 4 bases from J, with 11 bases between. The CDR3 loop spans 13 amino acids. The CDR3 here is CASKGRPGNTIYF. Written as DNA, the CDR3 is TGTGCCAGCAAGGGCAGGCCGGGAAACACCATATATTTT.

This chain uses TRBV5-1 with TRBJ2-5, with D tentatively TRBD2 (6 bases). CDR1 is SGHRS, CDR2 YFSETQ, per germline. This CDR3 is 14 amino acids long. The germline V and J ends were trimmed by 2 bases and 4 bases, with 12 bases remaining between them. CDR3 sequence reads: CASSFGSDGETQYF. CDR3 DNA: TGCGCCAGCAGCTTCGGGAGCGACGGAGAGACCCAGTACTTC. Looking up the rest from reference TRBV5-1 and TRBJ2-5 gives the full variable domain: KAGVTQTPRYLIKTRGQQVTLSCSPISGHRSVSWYQQTPGQGLQFLFEYFSETQRNKGNFPGRFSGRQFSNSRSEMNVSTLELGDSALYLCASSFGSDGETQYFGPGTRLLVL.

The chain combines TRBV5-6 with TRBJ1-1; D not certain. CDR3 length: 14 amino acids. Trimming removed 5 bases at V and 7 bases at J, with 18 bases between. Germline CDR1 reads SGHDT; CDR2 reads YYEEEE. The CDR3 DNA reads TGTGCCAGCAGTCCCGGGGTCTCCGCTGATGAAGCTTTCTTT. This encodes CASSPGVSADEAFF.

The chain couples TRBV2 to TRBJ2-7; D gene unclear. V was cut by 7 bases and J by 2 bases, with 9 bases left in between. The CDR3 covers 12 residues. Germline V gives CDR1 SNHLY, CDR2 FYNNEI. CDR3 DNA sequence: TGTGCCAGCAAGGGCGGAGCCTACGAGCAGTACTTC. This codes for CASKGGAYEQYF.

The CDR3 loop is CASRRQASETQYF. The DNA for the CDR3 is TGTGCCAGCAGGCGTCAGGCATCGGAGACCCAGTACTTC. The chain combines TRBV6-5 with TRBJ2-5, with unresolved D. There are 13 residues in the CDR3. V gave up 6 bases and J gave up 5 bases, with 13 bases separating them. CDR1 and CDR2 from the germline V gene are MNHEY and SVGAGI.

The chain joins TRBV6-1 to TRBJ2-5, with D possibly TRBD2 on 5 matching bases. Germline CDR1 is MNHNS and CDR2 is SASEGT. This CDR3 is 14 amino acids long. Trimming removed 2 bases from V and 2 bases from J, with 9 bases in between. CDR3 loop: CASSESGVQETQYF. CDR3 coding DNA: TGTGCCAGCAGTGAATCCGGGGTTCAAGAGACCCAGTACTTC.

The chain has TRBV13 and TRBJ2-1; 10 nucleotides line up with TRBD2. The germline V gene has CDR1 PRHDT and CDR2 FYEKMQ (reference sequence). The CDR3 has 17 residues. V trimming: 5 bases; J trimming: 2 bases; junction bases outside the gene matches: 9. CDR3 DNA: TGTGCCAGCAGCCCCGCGAGGAGCGGGGGGGCCTACAATGAGCAGTTCTTC. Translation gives CASSPARSGGAYNEQFF. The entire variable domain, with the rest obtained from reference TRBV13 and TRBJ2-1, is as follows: AAGVIQSPRHLIKEKRETATLKCYPIPRHDTVYWYQQGPGQDPQFLISFYEKMQSDKGSIPDRFSAQQFSDYHSELNMSSLELGDSALYFCASSPARSGGAYNEQFFGPGTRLTVL.

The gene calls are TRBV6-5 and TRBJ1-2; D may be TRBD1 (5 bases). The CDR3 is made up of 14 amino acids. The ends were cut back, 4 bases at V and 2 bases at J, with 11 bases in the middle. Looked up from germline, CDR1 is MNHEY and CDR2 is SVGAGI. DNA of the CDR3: TGTGCCAGCAGTTCCCTACAGGAGAACTATGGCTACACCTTC. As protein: CASSSLQENYGYTF.

The DNA of the CDR3 is TGTGCCAGCAGTGAGTGGCTAGCGGGAGGGGGCGGGTCCTACGAGCAGTACTTC. This gives the protein CASSEWLAGGGGSYEQYF. The chain employs TRBV2 and TRBJ2-7; TRBD2 matches 12 bases. The germline gives CDR1 SNHLY, CDR2 FYNNEI. The CDR3 runs to 18 residues. Trimming removed 3 bases from V and 1 base from J; junction bases left unmatched: 10.

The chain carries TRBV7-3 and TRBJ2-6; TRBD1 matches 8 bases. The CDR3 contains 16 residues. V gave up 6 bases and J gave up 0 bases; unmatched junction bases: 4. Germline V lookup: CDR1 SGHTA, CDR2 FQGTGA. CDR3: CASSLTGGSGANVLTF. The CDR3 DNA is TGTGCCAGCAGTCTAACAGGGGGCTCTGGGGCCAACGTCCTGACTTTC.

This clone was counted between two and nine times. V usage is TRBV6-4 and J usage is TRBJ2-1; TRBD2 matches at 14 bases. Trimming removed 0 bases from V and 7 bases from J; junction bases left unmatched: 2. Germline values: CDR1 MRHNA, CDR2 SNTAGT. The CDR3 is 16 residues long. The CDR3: CASSDSGTSGSNEQFF. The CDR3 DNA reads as TGTGCCAGCAGTGACTCCGGGACTAGCGGGAGTAATGAGCAGTTCTTC.

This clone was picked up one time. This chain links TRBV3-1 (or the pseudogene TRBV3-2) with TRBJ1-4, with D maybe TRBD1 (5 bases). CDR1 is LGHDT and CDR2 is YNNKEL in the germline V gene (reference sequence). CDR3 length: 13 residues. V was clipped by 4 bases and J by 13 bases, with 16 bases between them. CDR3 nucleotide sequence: TGTGCCAGCAGCCTATCCAGGAGCGGGGGACTGTTTTTT. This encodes CASSLSRSGGLFF.

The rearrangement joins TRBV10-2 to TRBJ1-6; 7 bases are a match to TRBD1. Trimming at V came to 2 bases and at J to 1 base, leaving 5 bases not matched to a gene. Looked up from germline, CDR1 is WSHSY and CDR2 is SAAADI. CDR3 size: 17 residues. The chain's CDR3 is CASSETQGVSYNSPLHF. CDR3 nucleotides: TGCGCCAGCAGTGAGACGCAGGGGGTGTCCTATAATTCACCCCTCCACTTT.

CDR3 protein: CASSESGGSTEAFF. CDR3 sequence (DNA): TGCGCCAGCAGTGAATCGGGGGGGAGCACTGAAGCTTTCTTT. The J gene is TRBJ1-1, the V gene TRBV10-1; D is perhaps TRBD1 (5 bases). CDR1 and CDR2 from the germline V gene are WNHNN and SYGVQD (reference sequence). The CDR3 has 14 residues. Trimming shortened V by 3 bases and J by 4 bases, and 12 bases separated the two germline ends.

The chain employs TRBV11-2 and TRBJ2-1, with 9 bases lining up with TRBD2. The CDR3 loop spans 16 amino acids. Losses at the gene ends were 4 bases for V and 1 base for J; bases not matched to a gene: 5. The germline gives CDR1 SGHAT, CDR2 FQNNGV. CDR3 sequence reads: CASSSKSGRSYNEQFF. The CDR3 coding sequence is TGTGCCAGCAGCTCAAAGAGCGGGAGGTCCTACAATGAGCAGTTCTTC.

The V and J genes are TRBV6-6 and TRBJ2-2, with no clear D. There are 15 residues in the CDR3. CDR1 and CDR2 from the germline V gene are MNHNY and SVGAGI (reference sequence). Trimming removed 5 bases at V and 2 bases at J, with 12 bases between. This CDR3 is CASSSPTRNTGELFF. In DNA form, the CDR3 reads TGTGCCAGCAGTAGCCCGACACGTAACACCGGGGAGCTGTTTTTT.

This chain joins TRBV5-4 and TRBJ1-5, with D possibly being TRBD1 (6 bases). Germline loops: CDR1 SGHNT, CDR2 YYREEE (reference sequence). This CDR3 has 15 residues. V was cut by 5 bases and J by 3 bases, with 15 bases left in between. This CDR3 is CASRGGKPNNQPQHF. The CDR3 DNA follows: TGTGCCAGCAGGGGGGGCAAACCCAACAATCAGCCCCAGCATTTT.

The CDR3 loop reads CASSFGTSGYTGELFF. CDR3 in DNA: TGTGCCAGCAGCTTTGGGACTAGCGGATACACCGGGGAGCTGTTTTTT. V usage is TRBV5-5 and J usage is TRBJ2-2; 11 bases line up with TRBD2. Trimming at V came to 2 bases and at J to 3 bases, leaving 3 bases not matched to a gene. CDR3 length: 16 amino acids. The V gene's germline CDR1 is SGHKS and CDR2 YYEKEE (reference sequence).

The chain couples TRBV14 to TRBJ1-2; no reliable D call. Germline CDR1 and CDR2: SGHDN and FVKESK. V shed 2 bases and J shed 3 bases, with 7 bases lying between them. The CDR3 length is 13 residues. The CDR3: CASSQSTDYGYTF. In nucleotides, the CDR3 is TGTGCCAGCAGCCAATCGACCGACTATGGCTACACCTTC. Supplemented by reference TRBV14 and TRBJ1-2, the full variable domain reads EAGVTQFPSHSVIEKGQTVTLRCDPISGHDNLYWYRRVMGKEIKFLLHFVKESKQDESGMPNNRFLAERTGGTYSTLKVQPAELEDSGVYFCASSQSTDYGYTFGSGTRLTVV.